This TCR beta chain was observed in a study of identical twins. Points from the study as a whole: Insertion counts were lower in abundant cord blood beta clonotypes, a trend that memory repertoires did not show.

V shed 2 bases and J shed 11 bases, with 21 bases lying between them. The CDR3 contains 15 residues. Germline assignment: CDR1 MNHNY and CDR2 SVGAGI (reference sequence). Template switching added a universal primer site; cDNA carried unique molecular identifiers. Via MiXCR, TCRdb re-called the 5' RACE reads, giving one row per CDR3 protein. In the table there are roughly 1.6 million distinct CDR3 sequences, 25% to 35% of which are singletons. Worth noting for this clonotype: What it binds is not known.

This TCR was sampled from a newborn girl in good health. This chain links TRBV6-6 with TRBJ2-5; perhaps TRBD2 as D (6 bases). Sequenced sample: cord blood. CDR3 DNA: TGTGCCAGCAGTTACCCTGGGGGGAGTGGTAGTGAGCAGTACTTC. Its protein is CASSYPGGSGSEQYF.